This TCR beta chain appears in the sequencing data of a study of T cells after yellow fever vaccination. V was pared by 0 bases and J by 4 bases, with 3 bases of the junction left unmatched. The CDR3 has 16 amino acids. Germline assignment: CDR1 LGHNA and CDR2 YSLEER. This clonotype has just a few counts. Its antigen remains unknown. A single record per CDR3 protein comes from TCRdb applying MiXCR to the 5' RACE reads. The table includes hundreds of thousands of distinct CDR3 sequences, roughly 13% detected once. Study conclusions and caveats: Booster samples showed a return of most primary-vaccination clones (around 96% CD4, approximately 85% CD8).

This chain uses TRBV4-3 with TRBJ2-1, with TRBD2 identical over 10 bases. The receptor comes from a man aged 25-45 years who received the YFV17D yellow fever vaccine. The sequencing here drew on PBMCs, taken on the day of the yellow fever booster vaccination. DNA for the CDR3: TGCGCCAGCAGCCAAGATAGGACTAGCGGTTACAATGAGCAGTTCTTC. Its protein is CASSQDRTSGYNEQFF.